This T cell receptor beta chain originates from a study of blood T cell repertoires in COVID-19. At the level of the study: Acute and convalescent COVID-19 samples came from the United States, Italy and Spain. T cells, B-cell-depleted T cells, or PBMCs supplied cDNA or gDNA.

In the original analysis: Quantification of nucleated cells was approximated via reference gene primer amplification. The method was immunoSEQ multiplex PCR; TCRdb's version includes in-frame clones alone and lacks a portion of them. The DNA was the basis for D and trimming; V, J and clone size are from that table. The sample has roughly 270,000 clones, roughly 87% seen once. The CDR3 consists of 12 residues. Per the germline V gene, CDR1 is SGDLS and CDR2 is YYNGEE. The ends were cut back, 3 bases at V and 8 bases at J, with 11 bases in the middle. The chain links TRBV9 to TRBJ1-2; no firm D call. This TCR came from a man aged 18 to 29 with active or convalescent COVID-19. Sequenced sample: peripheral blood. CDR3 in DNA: TGTGCCAGCAGCGGAGTGTCGGGAGGCTACACCTTC. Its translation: CASSGVSGGYTF.